The rows below give T cell receptor beta chains drawn from one sample of a study of identical twins. Using its own MiXCR run on the 5' RACE reads, TCRdb lists one record per CDR3 protein. The sample records 1.5 million to 2 million distinct CDR3 sequences, 32% being singletons. Sequenced: cord blood. The receptors were sampled from a newborn girl in good health. Both conserved end residues are part of each CDR3. D genes are given only for firm matches. Some rows have no size entry. The others give once, few or many, or a class for an expanded clone.

J | size | V | D | CDR3 | DNA
TRBJ2-7 | - | TRBV19 | TRBD2 | CASSSGGRPFYEQYF | TGTGCCAGCAGTAGCGGCGGGAGGCCCTTCTACGAGCAGTACTTC
TRBJ1-5 | - | TRBV12-3/TRBV12-4 | TRBD1 | CASSQDRGGRYSNQPQHF | TGTGCCAGCAGCCAAGACAGGGGGGGCAGGTATAGCAATCAGCCCCAGCATTTT
TRBJ2-7 | - | TRBV20-1 | - | CSARGPSQFGAYEQYF | TGCAGTGCTAGAGGTCCTAGCCAATTTGGGGCTTACGAGCAGTACTTC
TRBJ2-1 | many | TRBV7-9 | TRBD2 | CASSFERGPYNEQFF | TGTGCCAGCAGCTTCGAGCGGGGGCCCTACAATGAGCAGTTCTTC
TRBJ1-5 | - | TRBV2 | - | CASLLDRSNQPQHF | TGTGCCAGCCTACTAGACAGGTCCAATCAGCCCCAGCATTTT
TRBJ2-1 | - | TRBV24-1 | TRBD2 | CATSDLYTSGGYHNEQFF | TGTGCCACCAGTGACCTCTATACTAGCGGGGGTTACCACAATGAGCAGTTCTTC
TRBJ2-7 | - | TRBV30 | - | CAWREGGYEQYF | TGTGCCTGGAGGGAAGGGGGTTACGAGCAGTACTTC
TRBJ2-4 | - | TRBV6-5 | - | CARPGHQLAKNIQYF | TGTGCCAGACCGGGACATCAACTAGCCAAAAACATTCAGTACTTC
TRBJ1-1 | few | TRBV3-1 | - | CASSQEWGTEAFF | TGTGCCAGCAGCCAAGAGTGGGGCACTGAAGCTTTCTTT
TRBJ1-5 | - | TRBV6-1 | TRBD1 | CASSDHRGLNQPQHF | TGTGCCAGCAGTGACCACAGGGGCCTCAATCAGCCCCAGCATTTT
TRBJ2-5 | few | TRBV4-2 | TRBD2 | CASSQEVAGVQETQYF | TGTGCCAGCAGCCAAGAGGTAGCGGGGGTCCAAGAGACCCAGTACTTC
TRBJ2-5 | few | TRBV5-6 | - | CASSRKTSVETQYF | TGTGCCAGCAGCCGTAAAACTAGTGTAGAGACCCAGTACTTC
TRBJ1-2 | few | TRBV29-1 | TRBD1 | CSAPGQGEGYTF | TGCAGCGCACCGGGACAGGGTGAAGGCTACACCTTC
TRBJ1-6 | few | TRBV10-3 | TRBD1 | CAISGQGAYNSPLHF | TGTGCCATCAGTGGACAGGGGGCCTATAATTCACCCCTCCACTTT
TRBJ2-1 | few | TRBV9 | - | CASSVAPLQGRYNEQFF | TGTGCCAGCAGCGTAGCCCCGCTACAGGGCCGGTACAATGAGCAGTTCTTC
TRBJ1-1 | once | TRBV20-1 | - | CSARMEATDEAFF | TGCAGTGCCAGAATGGAGGCGACGGATGAAGCTTTCTTT
TRBJ2-3 | - | TRBV2 | - | CASTSAGDTQYF | TGTGCCAGCACTTCGGCAGGGGATACGCAGTATTTT
TRBJ2-2 | - | TRBV27 | - | CASSPYRLNTGELFF | TGTGCCAGCAGTCCATACCGGCTGAACACCGGGGAGCTGTTTTTT
TRBJ1-5 | - | TRBV20-1 | - | CSALPGRLYRPQHF | TGCAGTGCGCTTCCGGGACGTCTATATCGGCCCCAGCATTTT
TRBJ2-3 | once | TRBV7-2 | TRBD1 | CAGSLRQGSTDTQYF | TGTGCCGGCAGCTTAAGACAGGGAAGCACAGATACGCAGTATTTT
TRBJ2-1 | - | TRBV28 | TRBD1 | CASSLSGTGGRQFF | TGTGCCAGCAGTTTATCCGGGACAGGGGGTAGGCAGTTCTTC
TRBJ1-4 | few | TRBV27 | TRBD1 | CASSSHRDSNEKLFF | TGTGCCAGCAGTTCCCACCGGGACAGTAATGAAAAACTGTTTTTT
TRBJ2-2 | - | TRBV3-1 | TRBD2 | CASSPLGLAGTSNTGELFF | TGTGCCAGCAGCCCCCTCGGGCTAGCGGGGACCTCGAACACCGGGGAGCTGTTTTTT